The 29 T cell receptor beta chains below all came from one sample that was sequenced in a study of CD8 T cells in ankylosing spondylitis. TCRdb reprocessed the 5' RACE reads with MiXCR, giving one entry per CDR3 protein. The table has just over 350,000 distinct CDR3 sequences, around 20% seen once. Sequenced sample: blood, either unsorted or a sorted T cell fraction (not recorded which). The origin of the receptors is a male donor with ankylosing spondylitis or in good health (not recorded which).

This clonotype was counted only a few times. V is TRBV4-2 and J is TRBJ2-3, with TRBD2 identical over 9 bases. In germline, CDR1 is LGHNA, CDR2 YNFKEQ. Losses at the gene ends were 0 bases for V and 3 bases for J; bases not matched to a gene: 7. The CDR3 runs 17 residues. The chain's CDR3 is CASSQDDLAGSTDTQYF. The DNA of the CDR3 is TGTGCCAGCAGCCAAGATGATCTAGCGGGGTCGACAGATACGCAGTATTTT.

CDR3 in amino acids: CASSYGRNTGELFF. The CDR3 DNA is TGTGCCAGCAGTTACGGACGGAACACCGGGGAGCTGTTTTTT. The V gene is TRBV6-5, the J gene TRBJ2-2; D call uncertain. Germline V gives CDR1 MNHEY, CDR2 SVGAGI. Deletions cut 2 bases from V and 1 base from J, with 5 bases between. The CDR3 loop spans 14 amino acids.

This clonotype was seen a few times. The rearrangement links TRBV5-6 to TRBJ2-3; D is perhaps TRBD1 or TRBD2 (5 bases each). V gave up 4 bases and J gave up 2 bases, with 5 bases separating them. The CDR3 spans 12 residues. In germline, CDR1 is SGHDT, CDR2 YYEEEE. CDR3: CASSGTTDTQYF. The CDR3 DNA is TGTGCCAGCAGCGGGACCACAGATACGCAGTATTTT.

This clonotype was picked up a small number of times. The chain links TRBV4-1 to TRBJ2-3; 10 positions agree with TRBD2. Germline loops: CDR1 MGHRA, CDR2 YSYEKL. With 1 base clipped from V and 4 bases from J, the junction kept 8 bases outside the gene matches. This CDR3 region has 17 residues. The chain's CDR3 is CASSQGPASGGADTQYF. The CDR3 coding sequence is TGCGCCAGCAGCCAAGGTCCCGCTAGCGGGGGAGCAGATACGCAGTATTTT.

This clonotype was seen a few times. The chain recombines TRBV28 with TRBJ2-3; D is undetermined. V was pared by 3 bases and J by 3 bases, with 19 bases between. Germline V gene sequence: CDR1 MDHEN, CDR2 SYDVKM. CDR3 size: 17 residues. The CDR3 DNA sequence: TGTGCCAGCAGTTTCTCCCGACACTCCCTGGGTACAGATACGCAGTATTTT. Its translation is CASSFSRHSLGTDTQYF. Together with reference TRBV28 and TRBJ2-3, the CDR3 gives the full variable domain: DVKVTQSSRYLVKRTGEKVFLECVQDMDHENMFWYRQDPGLGLRLIYFSYDVKMKEKGDIPEGYSVSREKKERFSLILESASTNQTSMYLCASSFSRHSLGTDTQYFGPGTRLTVL.

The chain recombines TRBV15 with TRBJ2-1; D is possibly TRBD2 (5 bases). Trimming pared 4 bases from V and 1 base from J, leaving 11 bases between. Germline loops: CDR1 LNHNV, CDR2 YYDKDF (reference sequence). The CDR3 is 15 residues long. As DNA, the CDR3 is TGTGCCACCAGCAAGGAACGGGGATCCTACAATGAGCAGTTCTTC. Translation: CATSKERGSYNEQFF.

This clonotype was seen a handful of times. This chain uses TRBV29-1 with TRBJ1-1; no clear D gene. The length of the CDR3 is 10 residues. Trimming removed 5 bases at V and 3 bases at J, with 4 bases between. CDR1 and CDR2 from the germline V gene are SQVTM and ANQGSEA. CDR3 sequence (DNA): TGCAGCGTTTGGTACACTGAAGCTTTCTTT. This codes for CSVWYTEAFF.

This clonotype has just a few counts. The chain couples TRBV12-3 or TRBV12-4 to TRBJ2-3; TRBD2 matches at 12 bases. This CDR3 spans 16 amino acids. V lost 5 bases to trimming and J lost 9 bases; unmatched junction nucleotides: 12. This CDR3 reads CASSLGLAGPPGTQYF. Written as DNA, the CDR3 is TGTGCCAGCAGTCTTGGACTAGCGGGGCCCCCAGGGACGCAGTATTTT.

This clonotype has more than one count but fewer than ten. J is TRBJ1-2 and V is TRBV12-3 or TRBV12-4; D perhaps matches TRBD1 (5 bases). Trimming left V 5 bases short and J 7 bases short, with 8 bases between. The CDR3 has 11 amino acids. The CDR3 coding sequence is TGTGCCAGCAGTCGGGGGGTTGGCTACACCTTC. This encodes CASSRGVGYTF.

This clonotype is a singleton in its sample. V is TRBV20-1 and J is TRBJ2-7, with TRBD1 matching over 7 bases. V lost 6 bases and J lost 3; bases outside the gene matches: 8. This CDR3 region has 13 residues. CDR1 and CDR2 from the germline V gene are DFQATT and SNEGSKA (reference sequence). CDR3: CSASQDRVYEQYF. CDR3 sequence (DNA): TGCAGTGCCAGCCAAGACAGGGTCTACGAGCAGTACTTC.

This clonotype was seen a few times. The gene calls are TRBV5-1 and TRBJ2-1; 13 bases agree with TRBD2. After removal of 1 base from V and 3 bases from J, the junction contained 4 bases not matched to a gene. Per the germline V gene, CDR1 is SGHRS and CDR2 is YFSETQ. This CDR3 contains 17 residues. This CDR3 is CASSLPTSGGVYNEQFF. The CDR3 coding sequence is TGCGCCAGCAGCTTGCCCACTAGCGGGGGGGTCTACAATGAGCAGTTCTTC.

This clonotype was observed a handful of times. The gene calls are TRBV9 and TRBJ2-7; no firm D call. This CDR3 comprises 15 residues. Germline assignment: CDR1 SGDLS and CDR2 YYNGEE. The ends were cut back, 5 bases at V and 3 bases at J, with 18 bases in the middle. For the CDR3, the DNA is TGTGCCAGCAGGGAAGACACGATGCCGGGCTACGAGCAGTACTTC. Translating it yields CASREDTMPGYEQYF.

This CDR3 reads CATSRDLGQTGELFF. The DNA of the CDR3 is TGTGCCACCAGCAGAGATCTGGGACAGACCGGGGAGCTGTTTTTT. The chain carries TRBV15 and TRBJ2-2; 7 bases line up with TRBD1. Germline CDR1 reads LNHNV; CDR2 reads YYDKDF (reference sequence). Trimming removed 0 bases from V and 5 bases from J; junction bases left unmatched: 3. This CDR3 has 15 amino acids.

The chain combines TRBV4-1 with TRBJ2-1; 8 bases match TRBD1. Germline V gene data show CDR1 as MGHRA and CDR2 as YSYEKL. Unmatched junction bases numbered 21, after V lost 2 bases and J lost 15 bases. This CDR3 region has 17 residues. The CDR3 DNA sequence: TGCGCCAGCAGCCAATCCCTCCCCGGGACAGGCCATTGGGAGGCGTTCTTC. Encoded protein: CASSQSLPGTGHWEAFF.

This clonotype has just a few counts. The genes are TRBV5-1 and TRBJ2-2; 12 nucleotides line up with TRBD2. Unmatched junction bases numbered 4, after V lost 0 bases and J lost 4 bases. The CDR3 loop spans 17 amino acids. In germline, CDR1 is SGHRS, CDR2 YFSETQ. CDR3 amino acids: CASSLALAGGITGELFF. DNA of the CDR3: TGCGCCAGCAGCTTGGCACTAGCGGGGGGCATCACCGGGGAGCTGTTTTTT.

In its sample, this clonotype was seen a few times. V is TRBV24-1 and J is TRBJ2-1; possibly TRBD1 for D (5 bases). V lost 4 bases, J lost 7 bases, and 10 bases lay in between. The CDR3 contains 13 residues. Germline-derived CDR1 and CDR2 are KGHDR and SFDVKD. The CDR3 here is CATSEFRDNEQFF. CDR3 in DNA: TGTGCCACCAGTGAGTTCAGGGATAATGAGCAGTTCTTC.

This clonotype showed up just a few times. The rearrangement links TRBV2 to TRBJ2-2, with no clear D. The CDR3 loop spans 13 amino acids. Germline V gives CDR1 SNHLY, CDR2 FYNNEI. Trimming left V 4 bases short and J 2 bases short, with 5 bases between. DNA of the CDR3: TGTGCCAGCAGTGGACATAACACCGGGGAGCTGTTTTTT. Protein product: CASSGHNTGELFF.

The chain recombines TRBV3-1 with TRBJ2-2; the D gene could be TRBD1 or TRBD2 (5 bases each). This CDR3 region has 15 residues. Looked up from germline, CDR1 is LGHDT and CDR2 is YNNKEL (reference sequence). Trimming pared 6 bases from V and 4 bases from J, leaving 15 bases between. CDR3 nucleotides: TGTGCCAGCAGTCAACGACCGGGGCGCACCGGGGAGCTGTTTTTT. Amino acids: CASSQRPGRTGELFF.

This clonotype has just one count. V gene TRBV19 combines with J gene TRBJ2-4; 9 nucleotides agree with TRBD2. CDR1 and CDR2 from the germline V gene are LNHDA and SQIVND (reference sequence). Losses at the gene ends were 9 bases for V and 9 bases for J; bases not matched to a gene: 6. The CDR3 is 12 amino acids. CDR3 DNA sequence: TGTGCCAGCAAGGGACTAGCAGTCATTCAGTACTTC. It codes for CASKGLAVIQYF.

The CDR3 reads CASSDRVPGEQYF. In DNA form, the CDR3 reads TGCGCCAGCAGTGACCGGGTTCCCGGCGAGCAGTACTTC. The chain is built from TRBV10-1 and TRBJ2-7; D is unclear. Germline V gene lookup returns CDR1 WNHNN and CDR2 SYGVQD (reference sequence). V was shortened by 3 bases and J by 6 bases, with 12 bases between the two germline ends. The CDR3 runs to 13 residues.

The chain's CDR3 is CSARGGLAGTYEQYF. DNA of the CDR3: TGCAGTGCTCGCGGAGGACTAGCGGGTACCTACGAGCAGTACTTC. The genes are TRBV20-1 and TRBJ2-7; TRBD2 matches 11 bases. CDR1 DFQATT and CDR2 SNEGSKA come from the germline V gene (reference sequence). This CDR3 comprises 15 residues. Trimming at V came to 5 bases and at J to 2 bases, leaving 8 bases not matched to a gene.

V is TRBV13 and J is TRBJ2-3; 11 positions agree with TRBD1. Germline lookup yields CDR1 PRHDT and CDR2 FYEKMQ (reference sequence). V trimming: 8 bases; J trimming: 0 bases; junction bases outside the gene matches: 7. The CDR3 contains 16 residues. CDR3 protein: CASFAWDRGSTDTQYF. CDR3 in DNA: TGTGCCAGCTTTGCCTGGGACAGGGGGAGCACAGATACGCAGTATTTT.

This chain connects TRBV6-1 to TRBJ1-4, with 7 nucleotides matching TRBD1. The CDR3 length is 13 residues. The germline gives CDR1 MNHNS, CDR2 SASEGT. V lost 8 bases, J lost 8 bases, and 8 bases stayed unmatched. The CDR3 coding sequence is TGTGCCAGCCGCGGCAGGGGGTGGGAAAAACTGTTTTTT. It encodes CASRGRGWEKLFF.

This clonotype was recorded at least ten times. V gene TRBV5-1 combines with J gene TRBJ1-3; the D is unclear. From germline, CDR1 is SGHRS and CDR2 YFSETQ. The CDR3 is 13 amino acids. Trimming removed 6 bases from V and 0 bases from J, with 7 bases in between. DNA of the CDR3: TGCGCCAGCACAGCGAGCTCTGGAAACACCATATATTTT. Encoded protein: CASTASSGNTIYF.

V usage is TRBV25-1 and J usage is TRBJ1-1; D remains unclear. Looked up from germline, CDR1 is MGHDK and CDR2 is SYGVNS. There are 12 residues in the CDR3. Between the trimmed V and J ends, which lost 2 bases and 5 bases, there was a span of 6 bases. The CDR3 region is CASSEGRTEAFF. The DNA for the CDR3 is TGTGCCAGCAGTGAAGGGAGGACTGAAGCTTTCTTT.

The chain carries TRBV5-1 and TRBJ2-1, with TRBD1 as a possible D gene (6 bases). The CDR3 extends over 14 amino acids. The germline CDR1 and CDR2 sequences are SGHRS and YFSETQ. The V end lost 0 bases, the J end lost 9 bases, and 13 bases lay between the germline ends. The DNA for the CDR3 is TGCGCCAGCAGCTTGGTTACAGGGTCGGGTGAGCAGTTCTTC. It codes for CASSLVTGSGEQFF.

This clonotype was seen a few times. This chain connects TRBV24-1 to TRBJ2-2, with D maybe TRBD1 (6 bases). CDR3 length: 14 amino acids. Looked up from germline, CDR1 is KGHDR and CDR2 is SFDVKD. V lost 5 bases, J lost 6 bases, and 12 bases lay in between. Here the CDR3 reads CATSALTGAGELFF. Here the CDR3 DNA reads TGTGCCACCAGTGCCCTGACAGGCGCCGGGGAGCTGTTTTTT.

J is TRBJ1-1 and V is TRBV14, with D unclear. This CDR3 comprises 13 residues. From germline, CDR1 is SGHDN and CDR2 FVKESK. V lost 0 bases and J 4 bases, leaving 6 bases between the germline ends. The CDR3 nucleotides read TGTGCCAGCAGCCAAGATCTTTTCACTGAAGCTTTCTTT. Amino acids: CASSQDLFTEAFF.

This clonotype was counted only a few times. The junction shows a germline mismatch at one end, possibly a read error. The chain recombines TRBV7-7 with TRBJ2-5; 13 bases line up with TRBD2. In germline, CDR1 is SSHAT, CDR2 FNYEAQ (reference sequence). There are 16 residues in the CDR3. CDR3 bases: TGTGCTAGCAGCTTGACTAGCGGGGGGCCCCCAGAGACCCAGTACTTC. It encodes CASSLTSGGPPETQYF.